This T cell receptor (beta chain) was observed in a study of T cell responses to AZD1222 COVID-19 vaccine. The protocol was immunoSEQ multiplex PCR, while the TCRdb copy is restricted to in-frame clones and leaves out a portion. Of over 150,000 clones listed, roughly nine tenths are singletons. Regarding the study as a whole: Spike regions recognized by vaccine-associated CD4 TCRs spanned the protein, led by 160-218 and 743-854. Repertoire sampling occurred only after the peak T cell response.

The CDR3 sequence is 13 residues long. V lost 5 bases and J 12 bases, leaving 14 bases between the germline ends. Germline values: CDR1 KGHSH, CDR2 LQKENI. Regarding this clone: What it binds is unknown.

This sequence joins TRBV18 and TRBJ1-6; D remains ambiguous. The receptor was isolated from an adult in good health. The sequenced sample was peripheral blood, obtained on day 0 of AZD1222 vaccination. CDR3 region: CASSSTFEEPLHF. For the CDR3, the DNA is TGTGCCAGCTCATCAACCTTCGAGGAACCCCTCCACTTT.